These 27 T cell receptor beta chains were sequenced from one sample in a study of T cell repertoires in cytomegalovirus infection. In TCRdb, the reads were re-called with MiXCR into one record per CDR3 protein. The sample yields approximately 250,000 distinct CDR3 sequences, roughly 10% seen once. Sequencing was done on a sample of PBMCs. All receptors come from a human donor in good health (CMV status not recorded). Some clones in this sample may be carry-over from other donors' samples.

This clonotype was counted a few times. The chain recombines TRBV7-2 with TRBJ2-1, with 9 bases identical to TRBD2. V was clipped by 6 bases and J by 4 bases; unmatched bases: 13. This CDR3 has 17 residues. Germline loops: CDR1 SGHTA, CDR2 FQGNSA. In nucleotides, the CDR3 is TGTGCCAGCAGTGTAAGGATAAAGGCGGGGGGGTACAATGAGCAGTTCTTC. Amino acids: CASSVRIKAGGYNEQFF.

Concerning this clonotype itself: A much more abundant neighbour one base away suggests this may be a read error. CDR3 DNA: TGTGTCAGTAGGGACGGGACTAGCGGAACCCGCACAGATACGCAGTATTTT. It encodes CVSRDGTSGTRTDTQYF. V usage is TRBV19 and J usage is TRBJ2-3, with TRBD2 matching over 11 bases. Germline assignment: CDR1 LNHDA and CDR2 SQIVND (reference sequence). The CDR3 covers 17 residues.

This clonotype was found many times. CDR3 DNA sequence: TGTGCCAGCAGACCAGGGGGGAGTTCAGGAAACACCATATATTTT. Encoded protein: CASRPGGSSGNTIYF. This sequence joins TRBV7-2 and TRBJ1-3; 7 bases agree with TRBD1. This CDR3 spans 15 amino acids. Germline CDR1 SGHTA, CDR2 FQGNSA. Losses at the gene ends were 6 bases for V and 4 bases for J; bases not matched to a gene: 9.

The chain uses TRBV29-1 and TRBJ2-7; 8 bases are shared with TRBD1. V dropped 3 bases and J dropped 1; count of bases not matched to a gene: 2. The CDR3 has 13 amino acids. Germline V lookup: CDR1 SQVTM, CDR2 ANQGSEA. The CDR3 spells CSVERQGSYEQYF. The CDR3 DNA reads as TGCAGCGTTGAGAGACAGGGGTCCTACGAGCAGTACTTC.

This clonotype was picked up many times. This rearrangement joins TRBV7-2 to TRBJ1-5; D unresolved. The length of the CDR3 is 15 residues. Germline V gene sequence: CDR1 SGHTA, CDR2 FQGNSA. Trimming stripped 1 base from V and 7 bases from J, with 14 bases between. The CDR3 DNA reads TGTGCCAGCAGCTTAGTCAGTGGAGGTGGGCAGCCCCAGCATTTT. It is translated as CASSLVSGGGQPQHF.

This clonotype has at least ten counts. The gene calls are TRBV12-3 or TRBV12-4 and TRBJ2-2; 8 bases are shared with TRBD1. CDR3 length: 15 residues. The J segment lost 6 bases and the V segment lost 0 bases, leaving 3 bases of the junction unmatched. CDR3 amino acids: CASSLAGQAAGELFF. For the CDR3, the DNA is TGTGCCAGCAGTTTAGCGGGACAGGCGGCCGGGGAGCTGTTTTTT.

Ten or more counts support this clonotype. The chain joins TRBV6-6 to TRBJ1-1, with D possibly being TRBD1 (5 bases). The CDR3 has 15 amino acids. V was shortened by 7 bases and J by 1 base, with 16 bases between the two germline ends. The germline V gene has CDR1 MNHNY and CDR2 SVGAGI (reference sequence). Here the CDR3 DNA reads TGTGCCAGCACTAGAAACGGGGGATGGAACACTGAAGCTTTCTTT. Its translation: CASTRNGGWNTEAFF.

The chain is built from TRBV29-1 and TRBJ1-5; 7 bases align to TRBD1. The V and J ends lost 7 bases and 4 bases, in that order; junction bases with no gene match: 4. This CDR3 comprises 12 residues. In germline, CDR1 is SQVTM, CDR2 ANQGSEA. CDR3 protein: CSAGTANQPQHF. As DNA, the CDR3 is TGCAGCGCAGGGACAGCTAATCAGCCCCAGCATTTT.

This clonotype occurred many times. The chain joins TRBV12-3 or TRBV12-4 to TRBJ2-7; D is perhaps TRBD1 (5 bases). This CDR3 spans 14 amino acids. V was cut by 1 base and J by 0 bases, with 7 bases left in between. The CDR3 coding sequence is TGTGCCAGCAGTTTAGGGACAAGCTCCTACGAGCAGTACTTC. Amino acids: CASSLGTSSYEQYF.

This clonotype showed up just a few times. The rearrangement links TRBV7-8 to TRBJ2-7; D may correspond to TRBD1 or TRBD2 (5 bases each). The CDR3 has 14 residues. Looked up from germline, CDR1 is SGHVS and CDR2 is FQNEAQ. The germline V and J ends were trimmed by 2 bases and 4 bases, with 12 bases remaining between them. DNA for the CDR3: TGTGCCAGCAGCTTACGAGGGGCCCGGTACGAGCAGTACTTC. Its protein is CASSLRGARYEQYF. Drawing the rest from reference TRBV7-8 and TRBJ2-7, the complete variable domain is GAGVSQSPRYKVAKRGQDVALRCDPISGHVSLFWYQQALGQGPEFLTYFQNEAQLDKSGLPSDRFFAERPEGSVSTLKIQRTQQEDSAVYLCASSLRGARYEQYFGPGTRLTVT.

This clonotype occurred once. The chain's CDR3 is CASLEAGDSNQPQHF. CDR3 coding DNA: TGTGCCAGCTTAGAAGCGGGGGATAGCAATCAGCCCCAGCATTTT. This chain links TRBV7-2 with TRBJ1-5, with D maybe TRBD1 (5 bases). Trimming removed 8 bases at V and 0 bases at J, with 14 bases between. Looked up from germline, CDR1 is SGHTA and CDR2 is FQGNSA. The CDR3 totals 15 residues. The whole variable domain, remainder taken from reference TRBV7-2 and TRBJ1-5, is GAGVSQSPSNKVTEKGKDVELRCDPISGHTALYWYRQSLGQGLEFLIYFQGNSAPDKSGLPSDRFSAERTGGSVSTLTIQRTQQEDSAVYLCASLEAGDSNQPQHFGDGTRLSIL.

This chain's CDR3 is CASSSYLDGELFF. The CDR3 nucleotides read TGTGCCAGCAGCTCGTACCTTGACGGGGAGCTGTTTTTT. The rearrangement joins TRBV7-2 to TRBJ2-2; D unclear. There are 13 residues in the CDR3. CDR1 is SGHTA and CDR2 is FQGNSA in the germline V gene. Trimming removed 4 bases at V and 7 bases at J, with 10 bases between.

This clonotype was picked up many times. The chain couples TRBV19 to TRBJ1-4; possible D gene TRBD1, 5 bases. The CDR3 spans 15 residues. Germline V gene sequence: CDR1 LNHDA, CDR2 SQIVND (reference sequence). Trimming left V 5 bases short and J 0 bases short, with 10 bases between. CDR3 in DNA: TGTGCCAGTAGTGCCGGGACGGCAACTAATGAAAAACTGTTTTTT. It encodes CASSAGTATNEKLFF.

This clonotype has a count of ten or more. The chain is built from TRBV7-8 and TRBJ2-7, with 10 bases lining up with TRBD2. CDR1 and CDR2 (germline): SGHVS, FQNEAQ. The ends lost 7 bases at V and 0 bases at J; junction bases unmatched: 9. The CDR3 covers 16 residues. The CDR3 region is CASTILAGGSSYEQYF. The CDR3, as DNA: TGTGCCAGCACAATCTTAGCGGGGGGAAGCTCCTACGAGCAGTACTTC.

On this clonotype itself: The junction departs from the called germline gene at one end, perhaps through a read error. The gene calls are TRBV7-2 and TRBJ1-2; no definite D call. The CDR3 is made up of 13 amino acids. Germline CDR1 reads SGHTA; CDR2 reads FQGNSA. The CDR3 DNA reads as TGTGCCGGCAGCTCCGGACGGGACTATGGCTACACCTTC. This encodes CAGSSGRDYGYTF.

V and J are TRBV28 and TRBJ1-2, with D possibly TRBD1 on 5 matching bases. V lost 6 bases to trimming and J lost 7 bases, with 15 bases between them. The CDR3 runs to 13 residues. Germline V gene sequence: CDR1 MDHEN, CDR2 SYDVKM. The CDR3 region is CASSLRVPPGYTF. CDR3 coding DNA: TGTGCCAGCAGCCTCAGGGTTCCCCCTGGCTACACCTTC.

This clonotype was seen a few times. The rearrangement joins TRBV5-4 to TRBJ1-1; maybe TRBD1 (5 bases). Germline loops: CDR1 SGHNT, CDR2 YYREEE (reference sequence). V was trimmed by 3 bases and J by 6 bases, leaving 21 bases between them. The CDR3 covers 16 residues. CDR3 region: CASSYGGFRSGPEAFF. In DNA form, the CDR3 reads TGTGCCAGCAGCTATGGGGGTTTTAGGAGTGGACCTGAAGCTTTCTTT.

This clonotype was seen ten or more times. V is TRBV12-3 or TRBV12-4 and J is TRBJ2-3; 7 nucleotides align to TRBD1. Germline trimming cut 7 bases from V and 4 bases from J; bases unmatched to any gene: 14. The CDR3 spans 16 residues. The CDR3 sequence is CASNPRGGGPSDTQYF. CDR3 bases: TGTGCCAGCAACCCCAGAGGGGGCGGACCCTCAGATACGCAGTATTTT.

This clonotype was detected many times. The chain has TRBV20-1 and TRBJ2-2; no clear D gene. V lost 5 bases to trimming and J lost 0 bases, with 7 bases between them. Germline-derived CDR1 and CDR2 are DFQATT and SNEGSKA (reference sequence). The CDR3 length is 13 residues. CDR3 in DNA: TGCAGTGCTTCCCCCGCGAACACCGGGGAGCTGTTTTTT. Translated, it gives CSASPANTGELFF.

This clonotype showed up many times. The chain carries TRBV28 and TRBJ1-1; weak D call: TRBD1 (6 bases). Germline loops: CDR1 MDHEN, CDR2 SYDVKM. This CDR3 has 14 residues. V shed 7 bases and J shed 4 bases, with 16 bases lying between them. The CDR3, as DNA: TGTGCCAGCATTAATGCGGGGGCGATCACTGAAGCTTTCTTT. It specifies CASINAGAITEAFF.

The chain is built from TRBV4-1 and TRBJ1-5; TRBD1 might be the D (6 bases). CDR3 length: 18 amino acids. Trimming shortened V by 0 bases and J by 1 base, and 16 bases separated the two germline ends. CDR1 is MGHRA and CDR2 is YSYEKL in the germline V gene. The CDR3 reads CASSQDFGQPGSNQPQHF. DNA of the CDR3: TGCGCCAGCAGCCAAGATTTTGGACAGCCTGGGAGCAATCAGCCCCAGCATTTT.

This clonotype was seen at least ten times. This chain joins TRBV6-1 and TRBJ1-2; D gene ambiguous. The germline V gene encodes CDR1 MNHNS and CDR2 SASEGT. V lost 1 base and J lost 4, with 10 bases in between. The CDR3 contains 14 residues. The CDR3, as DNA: TGTGCCAGCAGTGAAGGGCAGATCTTCTATGGCTACACCTTC. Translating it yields CASSEGQIFYGYTF.

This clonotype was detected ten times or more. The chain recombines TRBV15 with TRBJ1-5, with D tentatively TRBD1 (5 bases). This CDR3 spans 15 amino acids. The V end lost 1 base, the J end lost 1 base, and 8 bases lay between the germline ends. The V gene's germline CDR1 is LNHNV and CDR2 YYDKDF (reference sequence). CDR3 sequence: CATSRAGQSNQPQHF. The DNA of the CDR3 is TGTGCCACCAGCAGAGCTGGACAAAGCAATCAGCCCCAGCATTTT.

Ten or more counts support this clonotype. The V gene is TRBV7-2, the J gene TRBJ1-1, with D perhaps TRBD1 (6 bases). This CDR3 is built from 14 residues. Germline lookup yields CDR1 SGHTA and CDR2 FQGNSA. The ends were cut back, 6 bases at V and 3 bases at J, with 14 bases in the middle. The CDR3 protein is CASRAYRDHTEAFF. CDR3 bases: TGTGCCAGCAGGGCGTACAGGGATCACACTGAAGCTTTCTTT.

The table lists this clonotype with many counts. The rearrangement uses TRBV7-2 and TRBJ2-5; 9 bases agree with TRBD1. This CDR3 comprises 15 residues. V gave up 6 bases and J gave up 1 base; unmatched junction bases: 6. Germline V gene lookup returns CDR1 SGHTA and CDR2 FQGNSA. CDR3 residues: CASRGTGHPQETQYF. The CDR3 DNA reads TGTGCCAGCAGGGGGACAGGGCACCCCCAAGAGACCCAGTACTTC.

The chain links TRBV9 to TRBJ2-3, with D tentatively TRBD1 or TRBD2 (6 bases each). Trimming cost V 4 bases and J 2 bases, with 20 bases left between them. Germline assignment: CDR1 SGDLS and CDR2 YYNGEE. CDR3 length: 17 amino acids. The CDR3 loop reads CASSPPEGGGLTDTQYF. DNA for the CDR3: TGTGCCAGCAGCCCCCCTGAAGGAGGGGGGCTCACAGATACGCAGTATTTT.

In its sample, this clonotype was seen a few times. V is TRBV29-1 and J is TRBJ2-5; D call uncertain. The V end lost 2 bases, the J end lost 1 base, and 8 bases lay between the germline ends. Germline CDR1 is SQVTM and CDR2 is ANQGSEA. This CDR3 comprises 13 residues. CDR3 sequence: CSVELGVQETQYF. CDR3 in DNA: TGCAGCGTTGAACTGGGCGTCCAAGAGACCCAGTACTTC.